This T cell receptor beta chain was recovered during a study of cytomegalovirus exposure and HLA in healthy donors. Broader study findings: A further, later analysis showed that HLA-associated TCR beta chains (compared with equally common others) were more clonally expanded.

In the case of this clone: Its specificity is not known. A read error may produce the germline difference seen at one junction end.

There were likely unrecorded immune exposures, though donors were nominally healthy when sampled. The germline CDR1 and CDR2 sequences are SEHNR and FQNEAQ (reference sequence). The CDR3 is 17 amino acids. Researchers ran the PCR with 60 Vbeta and 13 Jbeta primers. As handled by the study authors: Approximately 11 million of 75 million to 85 million unique TCR beta chains were shared, per a later count. Profiled with immunoSEQ multiplex PCR; TCRdb holds only in-frame clones, not every one. V, J and clone size were drawn from that table, and D and trimming were deduced from the DNA. In the table there are around 92,000 clones, 65% to 75% of which are singletons.

Sequenced sample: PBMCs. The chain recombines TRBV7-9 with TRBJ2-4, with D maybe TRBD1 (5 bases). This receptor was obtained from a woman aged 70 to 79 in good health and CMV-seropositive. In DNA, the CDR3 is TGTTCCAGCAGCTTCCTAGGGGATATGGGAGCCAAAAACATTCAGTACTTC. Amino acid sequence: CSSSFLGDMGAKNIQYF.